These 21 T cell receptor beta chains came from one sample sequenced in a study of Graves' ophthalmopathy and Graves' hyperthyroidism. Amplification of the TCR beta CDR3 regions used RNA transcripts (as template). An initial RT-PCR round employing HTBI primers preceded a second-round multiplex PCR. TCRdb independently ran MiXCR on the multiplex PCR reads; one entry per CDR3 protein. The sample consists of hundreds of thousands of distinct CDR3 sequences, about two fifths of them appearing once. The sequenced material came from peripheral blood. These receptors originate from an adult man with Graves' ophthalmopathy.

Ten or more counts support this clonotype. The chain carries TRBV19 and TRBJ1-5; TRBD1 agrees at 10 bases. The CDR3 runs to 14 residues. Germline trimming cut 9 bases from V and 5 bases from J; bases unmatched to any gene: 7. Germline V gives CDR1 LNHDA, CDR2 SQIVND (reference sequence). The CDR3 DNA sequence: TGTGCCAGCAGCATAGGACAGGGGGATCAGCCCCAGCATTTT. This encodes CASSIGQGDQPQHF.

A word on this clonotype: Being one base from a much bigger clone, this may be a read error. The CDR3 region is CASRPTGAGEALF. In DNA, the CDR3 is TGCGCCAGCAGGCCTACAGGGGCTGGTGAAGCTCTCTTT. This chain connects TRBV7-9 to TRBJ1-1; 7 positions match TRBD1. The CDR3 has 13 residues. Germline lookup yields CDR1 SEHNR and CDR2 FQNEAQ (reference sequence). Looking up the rest from reference TRBV7-9 and TRBJ1-1 gives the full variable domain: DTGVSQNPRHKITKRGQNVTFRCDPISEHNRLYWYRQTLGQGPEFLTYFQNEAQLEKSRLLSDRFSAERPKGSFSTLEIQRTEQGDSAMYLCASRPTGAGEALFGQGTRLTVV.

This clonotype was counted at least ten times. This sequence joins TRBV10-3 and TRBJ2-2, with D maybe TRBD2 (5 bases). Germline CDR1 reads ENHRY; CDR2 reads SYGVKD. The CDR3 sequence is 13 residues long. The ends were cut back, 3 bases at V and 5 bases at J, with 7 bases in the middle. CDR3 residues: CAISEGLTGELFF. The CDR3 DNA follows: TGTGCCATCAGTGAAGGACTGACCGGGGAGCTGTTTTTT.

The sample holds one count of this clonotype. The genes are TRBV15 and TRBJ1-5, with 8 nucleotides matching TRBD1. The CDR3 runs to 15 residues. Germline CDR1 LNHNV, CDR2 YYDKDF (reference sequence). V lost 3 bases and J lost 7; bases outside the gene matches: 8. CDR3 in DNA: TGTGCCACCAGCAGGGGGGGACAGGCGGGGCAGCCCCAGCATTTT. Protein: CATSRGGQAGQPQHF.

The genes are TRBV5-8 and TRBJ1-2, with 10 bases matching TRBD1. Germline V lookup: CDR1 SGHTS, CDR2 YDEGEE. The CDR3 is 13 residues long. V was pared by 7 bases and J by 5 bases, with 5 bases of the junction left unmatched. As DNA, the CDR3 is TGTGCCAGCGGGGGACAGGGGCCGTATGGCTACACCTTC. It codes for CASGGQGPYGYTF.

This clonotype was seen repeatedly, ten times or more. V is TRBV7-3 and J is TRBJ1-1; D is perhaps TRBD1 (6 bases). Germline loops: CDR1 SGHTA, CDR2 FQGTGA. The V end lost 5 bases, the J end lost 7 bases, and 14 bases lay between the germline ends. There are 13 residues in the CDR3. CDR3 DNA: TGTGCCAGCAGCGATCTTCCAGGGGATGAAGCTTTCTTT. Encoded protein: CASSDLPGDEAFF.

The chain combines TRBV11-2 with TRBJ2-7, with 10 bases matching TRBD1. V was clipped by 5 bases and J by 1 base; unmatched bases: 5. CDR1 SGHAT and CDR2 FQNNGV come from the germline V gene. The CDR3 is 15 residues long. CDR3 in DNA: TGTGCCAGCAGCGTGGGACAGGGGACTTCCTACGAGCAGTACTTC. Translating gives CASSVGQGTSYEQYF.

Concerning this clonotype: One end of the junction is discordant with germline, which a read error may explain. The chain links TRBV12-3 or TRBV12-4 to TRBJ1-5, with D possibly TRBD1 on 6 matching bases. CDR3 length equals 14 residues. For the CDR3, the DNA is TGTGCCAGCAGTTTACCCAGGGGAGGCCAGCCCCAGCGTTTT. Its protein product is CASSLPRGGQPQRF.

CDR3 amino acids: CATSSGTYSNQPQHF. The CDR3 coding sequence is TGTGCCACCAGTTCCGGGACCTATAGCAATCAGCCCCAGCATTTT. This chain uses TRBV24-1 with TRBJ1-5; tentative D call: TRBD1 (5 bases). Trimming shortened V by 6 bases and J by 0 bases, and 11 bases separated the two germline ends. The CDR3 loop spans 15 amino acids. The V gene's germline CDR1 is KGHDR and CDR2 SFDVKD.

Points on this clonotype: Since a much larger clone is just one base distant, this may be a read error. The gene calls are TRBV19 and TRBJ1-4, with D hard to call. Germline V lookup: CDR1 LNHDA, CDR2 SQIVND (reference sequence). V lost 6 bases and J 13 bases, leaving 12 bases between the germline ends. The CDR3 has 11 amino acids. In DNA form, the CDR3 reads TGTGCCAGTAGCGCCGGGAGGCTACTGTTTTTT. It encodes CASSAGRLLFF.

With regard to this clonotype: Compared with germline, one end of the junction differs, possibly owing to a read error. Here the CDR3 DNA reads TGTGCCATCAGTGAGGACAACAATCGGCCCCAGCATTTT. Protein: CAISEDNNRPQHF. The chain uses TRBV10-3 and TRBJ1-5, with D uncertain. The CDR3 runs to 13 residues. Per the germline V gene, CDR1 is ENHRY and CDR2 is SYGVKD.

This clonotype showed up many times. V and J are TRBV10-3 and TRBJ1-2; 9 bases match TRBD1. Per the germline V gene, CDR1 is ENHRY and CDR2 is SYGVKD. The ends lost 0 bases at V and 8 bases at J; junction bases unmatched: 10. The CDR3 spans 16 residues. Here the CDR3 reads CAISESVRDRALGYTF. For the CDR3, the DNA is TGTGCCATCAGTGAGTCTGTACGGGACAGGGCTCTCGGCTACACCTTC.

There are a few counts of this clonotype. In DNA form, the CDR3 reads TGTGCCAGCACGCGATCGGGGAACACCGGGGAGCTGTTTTTT. The encoded protein is CASTRSGNTGELFF. This sequence joins TRBV9 and TRBJ2-2, with D unresolved. Germline assignment: CDR1 SGDLS and CDR2 YYNGEE. The CDR3 spans 14 residues. Trimming cost V 6 bases and J 1 base, with 10 bases left between them.

This clonotype occurred many times. The rearrangement joins TRBV4-3 to TRBJ1-2; 9 bases align to TRBD1. Germline lookup yields CDR1 LGHNA and CDR2 YSLEER. Losses at the gene ends were 3 bases for V and 7 bases for J; bases not matched to a gene: 6. The CDR3 is made up of 14 amino acids. CDR3 sequence: CASSHFDRGTGYTF. Written as DNA, the CDR3 is TGCGCCAGCAGCCACTTCGACAGGGGGACTGGCTACACCTTC.

The chain has TRBV5-6 and TRBJ2-5; tentative D call: TRBD2 (7 bases). The CDR3 contains 14 residues. Trimming left V 0 bases short and J 5 bases short, with 11 bases between. Germline assignment: CDR1 SGHDT and CDR2 YYEEEE. CDR3 amino acids: CASSLGGGPETQYF. The CDR3 DNA reads as TGTGCCAGCAGCTTGGGCGGGGGCCCCGAGACCCAGTACTTC.

At least ten counts were recorded for this clonotype. This chain joins TRBV19 and TRBJ2-6; tentative D call: TRBD1 (5 bases). V dropped 11 bases and J dropped 3 bases, with 11 bases sitting between them. Germline lookup yields CDR1 LNHDA and CDR2 SQIVND (reference sequence). This CDR3 is 13 amino acids long. The CDR3 nucleotides read TGTGCCTCCTGGGGCTATGGGGCCAACGTCCTGACTTTC. It encodes CASWGYGANVLTF.

This chain uses TRBV7-8 with TRBJ2-5; D assignment may be TRBD1 or TRBD2 (6 bases each). This CDR3 comprises 17 residues. Trimming removed 0 bases at V and 0 bases at J, with 14 bases between. Germline assignment: CDR1 SGHVS and CDR2 FQNEAQ. Here the CDR3 reads CASSLAKTGADQETQYF. The CDR3 nucleotides read TGTGCCAGCAGCTTAGCCAAGACGGGGGCCGACCAAGAGACCCAGTACTTC.

This clonotype occurred many times. The chain combines TRBV7-2 with TRBJ2-7; 10 nucleotides match TRBD2. This CDR3 region has 16 residues. Germline CDR1 is SGHTA and CDR2 is FQGNSA. Germline trimming cut 1 base from V and 4 bases from J; bases unmatched to any gene: 7. CDR3 in amino acids: CASSLVPSGSFYEQYF. CDR3 DNA sequence: TGTGCCAGCAGCTTAGTTCCTAGCGGGAGTTTTTACGAGCAGTACTTC.

In regard to this clonotype: With a much larger clone just one base away, this may be a read error. The V call is TRBV14, the J call TRBJ2-6; perhaps TRBD1 as D (5 bases). From germline, CDR1 is SGHDN and CDR2 FVKESK. The CDR3 has 16 residues. This CDR3 reads CASSPREPSGANALTF. The CDR3 coding sequence is TGTGCCAGCAGCCCCAGGGAACCTTCTGGGGCCAACGCCCTGACTTTC.

A few counts support this clonotype. The rearrangement joins TRBV12-5 to TRBJ2-7; D ambiguous. Trimming left V 7 bases short and J 4 bases short, with 5 bases between. Germline V gives CDR1 LGHNT, CDR2 FRNRAP. The CDR3 has 10 residues. The DNA for the CDR3 is TGTGCTAGTGCCCTATACGAGCAGTACTTC. Translation: CASALYEQYF.

This clonotype was counted many times. The rearrangement uses TRBV6-2 or TRBV6-3 and TRBJ2-6; D is undetermined. The V gene's germline CDR1 is MNHEY and CDR2 SVGEGT. The germline V and J ends were trimmed by 2 bases and 3 bases, with 5 bases remaining between them. The CDR3 sequence is 14 residues long. In DNA, the CDR3 is TGTGCCAGCAGTTACCCAGGTGGGGCCAACGTCCTGACTTTC. Its protein is CASSYPGGANVLTF.